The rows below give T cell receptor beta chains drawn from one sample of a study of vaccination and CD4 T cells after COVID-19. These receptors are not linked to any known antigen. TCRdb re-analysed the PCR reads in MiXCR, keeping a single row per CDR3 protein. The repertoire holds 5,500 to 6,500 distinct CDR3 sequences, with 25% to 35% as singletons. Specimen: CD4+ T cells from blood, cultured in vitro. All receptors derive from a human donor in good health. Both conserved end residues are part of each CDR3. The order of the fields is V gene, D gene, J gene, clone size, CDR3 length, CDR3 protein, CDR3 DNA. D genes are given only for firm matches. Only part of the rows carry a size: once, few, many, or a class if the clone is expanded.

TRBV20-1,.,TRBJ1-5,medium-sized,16,CSARAGVAGIGQPQHF,TGCAGTGCTAGAGCCGGGGTGGCTGGGATAGGCCAGCCCCAGCATTTT
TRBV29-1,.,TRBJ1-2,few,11,CSVLGLEGYTF,TGCAGCGTTCTAGGGTTAGAGGGCTACACCTTC
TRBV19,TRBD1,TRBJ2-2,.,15,CASSIGQGGIGELFF,TGTGCCAGTAGTATAGGACAGGGTGGGATCGGGGAGCTGTTTTTT
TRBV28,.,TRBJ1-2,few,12,CASSLLRYGYTF,TGTGCCAGCAGTTTACTCCGGTATGGCTACACCTTC
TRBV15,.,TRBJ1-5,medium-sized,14,CATSRAQAVQPQHF,TGTGCCACCAGCAGGGCCCAGGCGGTTCAGCCCCAGCATTTT
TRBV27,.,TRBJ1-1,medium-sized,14,CASASGGTITEAFF,TGTGCCAGCGCCTCGGGCGGGACTATTACTGAAGCTTTCTTT
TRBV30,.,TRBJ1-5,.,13,CAWSVRSNQPQHF,TGTGCCTGGAGTGTACGGAGCAATCAGCCCCAGCATTTT
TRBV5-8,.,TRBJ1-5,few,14,CASSLGGSYQPQHF,TGTGCCAGCAGCTTGGGAGGTTCGTATCAGCCCCAGCATTTT
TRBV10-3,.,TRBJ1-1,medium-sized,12,CAISVGNTEAFF,TGTGCCATCAGTGTGGGGAACACTGAAGCTTTCTTT
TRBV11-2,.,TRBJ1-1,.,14,CASSPHGGSTEAFF,TGTGCCAGCAGCCCTCACGGGGGCAGCACTGAAGCTTTCTTT
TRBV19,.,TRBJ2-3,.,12,CASSMHGYTQYF,TGTGCCAGTAGTATGCACGGGTATACGCAGTATTTT
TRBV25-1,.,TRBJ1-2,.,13,CASSESNDYGYTF,TGTGCCAGCAGTGAATCAAACGACTATGGCTACACCTTC
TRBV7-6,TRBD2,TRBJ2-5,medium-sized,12,CASSGTSKTQYF,TGTGCCAGCAGCGGGACTAGCAAGACCCAGTACTTC
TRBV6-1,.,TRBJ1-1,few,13,CASGRGWGTEAFF,TGTGCCAGCGGTCGGGGCTGGGGCACTGAAGCTTTCTTT
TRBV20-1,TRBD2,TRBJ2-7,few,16,CSARPPVAGDSYEQYF,TGCAGTGCTAGGCCCCCGGTAGCGGGGGACTCCTACGAGCAGTACTTC
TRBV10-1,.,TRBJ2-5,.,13,CASSAGHSETQYF,TGCGCCAGCTCGGCAGGGCACTCAGAGACCCAGTACTTC
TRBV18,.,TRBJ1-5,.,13,CASSPRGDQPQHF,TGTGCCAGCTCACCACGGGGAGATCAGCCCCAGCATTTT